This entry is about one T cell receptor (beta chain). Primers included in the PCR were 60 Vbeta and 13 Jbeta primers. Data came from immunoSEQ multiplex PCR; TCRdb stores just in-frame clones and leaves some out. The data contain about 180,000 clones, roughly 77% of them singletons. The data are from a study of cytomegalovirus exposure and HLA in healthy donors. The CDR3 is 11 residues long. The V gene lost 5 bases and the J gene lost 7 bases, with 8 bases spanning the gap. Per germline, CDR1 MDHEN and CDR2 SYDVKM. This chain links TRBV28 with TRBJ2-5; unclear D gene. This TCR derives from a woman between 45 and 60 years old in good health and CMV-seropositive. Sequencing was performed on PBMCs. The CDR3 nucleotides read TGTGCCAGCAGTCTCCGCGGGACCCAGTACTTC. The encoded protein is CASSLRGTQYF.